The 18 T cell receptor beta chains in this list originate from one sample, sequenced in a study of monozygotic twins with inflammatory bowel disease. TCRdb re-called the 5' RACE reads, yielding one record per CDR3 amino acid sequence without DNA. The table for this sample gives about 440,000 distinct CDR3 sequences. The source material was blood. The receptors stem from a human donor with ulcerative colitis or Crohn's disease, or a healthy co-twin of an affected twin (not recorded which).

The V call is TRBV2, the J call TRBJ1-6; TCRdb lists TRBD1, though no DNA is available to test this call. The germline V gene has CDR1 SNHLY and CDR2 FYNNEI. This CDR3 has 13 residues. CDR3 amino acids: CASSERWGSPLHF.

V and J are TRBV5-1 and TRBJ2-7; TCRdb outputs TRBD1, but without DNA this stays unchecked. The length of the CDR3 is 15 residues. Germline assignment: CDR1 SGHRS and CDR2 YFSETQ. CDR3 sequence reads: CASSRDEGSSYEQYF.

V is TRBV7-3 and J is TRBJ1-1; without DNA, the TCRdb call of TRBD1 cannot be checked. Germline CDR1 SGHTA, CDR2 FQGTGA. The CDR3 has 15 residues. The CDR3 here is CASSLSGGLRTEAFF.

This chain joins TRBV21-1 and TRBJ2-7; TCRdb's assignment of TRBD1 cannot be checked, as there is no DNA. TRBV21-1 constitutes a pseudogene. The CDR3 loop spans 17 amino acids. CDR3 amino acids: CASSKGPTGTRTYEQYF.

The gene calls are TRBV5-1 and TRBJ2-2; no DNA is available, so the TRBD2 call from TCRdb remains unchecked. This CDR3 comprises 19 residues. The germline V gene encodes CDR1 SGHRS and CDR2 YFSETQ. CDR3 loop: CASSSWGLAGGPNTGELFF.

The chain links TRBV5-1 to TRBJ1-2. The CDR3 is 16 amino acids. Per germline, CDR1 SGHRS and CDR2 YFSETQ. CDR3 protein: CASSLGDSSPHYGYTF.

The rearrangement links TRBV5-1 to TRBJ2-5; the D gene TCRdb calls, TRBD1, cannot be checked with no DNA. Germline CDR1 reads SGHRS; CDR2 reads YFSETQ. The CDR3 runs 19 residues. CDR3 loop: CASSLTARPTVTGDETQYF.

The rearrangement links TRBV7-2 to TRBJ2-1; the D call from TCRdb, TRBD2, cannot be confirmed without DNA. Germline lookup yields CDR1 SGHTA and CDR2 FQGNSA. The CDR3 covers 14 residues. The CDR3 loop reads CASRVTSGNNEQFF. The complete variable domain, with remaining parts taken from reference TRBV7-2 and TRBJ2-1, reads GAGVSQSPSNKVTEKGKDVELRCDPISGHTALYWYRQSLGQGLEFLIYFQGNSAPDKSGLPSDRFSAERTGGSVSTLTIQRTQQEDSAVYLCASRVTSGNNEQFFGPGTRLTVL.

The chain is built from TRBV20-1 and TRBJ1-2. The CDR3 length is 14 residues. The germline V gene encodes CDR1 DFQATT and CDR2 SNEGSKA (reference sequence). The CDR3: CSASGPLQNYGYTF.

The J gene is TRBJ1-5, the V gene TRBV4-1. From germline, CDR1 is MGHRA and CDR2 YSYEKL. The CDR3 loop spans 13 amino acids. The CDR3 region is CASSPQENQPQHF.

The gene calls are TRBV11-1 and TRBJ2-3; no DNA is available, so the TRBD2 call from TCRdb remains unchecked. This CDR3 is 18 amino acids long. Germline assignment: CDR1 SGHAT and CDR2 FQDESV (reference sequence). CDR3 in amino acids: CASSPLLLASYSTDTQYF.

This sequence joins TRBV4-2 and TRBJ2-7; as DNA is missing, the TRBD1 call by TCRdb cannot be tested. Germline V gene lookup returns CDR1 LGHNA and CDR2 YNFKEQ. This CDR3 spans 16 amino acids. The CDR3 loop is CASSQEAHGQSYEQYF.

CDR3 amino acids: CATLEGPYNSPLHF. The rearrangement uses TRBV10-3 and TRBJ1-6. The CDR3 length is 14 residues. CDR1 ENHRY and CDR2 SYGVKD come from the germline V gene.

The chain carries TRBV18 and TRBJ1-5; TCRdb calls TRBD1, which cannot be checked without DNA. Germline CDR1 KGHSH, CDR2 LQKENI. The CDR3 sequence is 16 residues long. CDR3 region: CASSSSLRAGNQPQHF.

The V and J genes are TRBV7-9 and TRBJ2-2; TCRdb picks TRBD1, but there is no DNA to check that call. This CDR3 contains 15 residues. CDR1 and CDR2 (germline): SEHNR, FQNEAQ (reference sequence). CDR3 protein: CASTPGTANTGELFF.

The chain joins TRBV20-1 to TRBJ2-7; checking the TCRdb D call of TRBD1 is not possible without DNA. This CDR3 region has 17 residues. Germline CDR1 DFQATT, CDR2 SNEGSKA (reference sequence). The CDR3 region is CSARDGKGTGPFGEQYF.

The chain combines TRBV4-1 with TRBJ2-3; the D gene TCRdb calls, TRBD2, cannot be checked with no DNA. In germline, CDR1 is MGHRA, CDR2 YSYEKL. This CDR3 has 19 residues. CDR3 loop: CASSRTARAGGGGTDTQYF.

The genes are TRBV12-3 or TRBV12-4 and TRBJ2-1; TCRdb names TRBD1, which stays unverified in the absence of DNA. There are 12 residues in the CDR3. The CDR3 reads CASSGDGQGKFF.